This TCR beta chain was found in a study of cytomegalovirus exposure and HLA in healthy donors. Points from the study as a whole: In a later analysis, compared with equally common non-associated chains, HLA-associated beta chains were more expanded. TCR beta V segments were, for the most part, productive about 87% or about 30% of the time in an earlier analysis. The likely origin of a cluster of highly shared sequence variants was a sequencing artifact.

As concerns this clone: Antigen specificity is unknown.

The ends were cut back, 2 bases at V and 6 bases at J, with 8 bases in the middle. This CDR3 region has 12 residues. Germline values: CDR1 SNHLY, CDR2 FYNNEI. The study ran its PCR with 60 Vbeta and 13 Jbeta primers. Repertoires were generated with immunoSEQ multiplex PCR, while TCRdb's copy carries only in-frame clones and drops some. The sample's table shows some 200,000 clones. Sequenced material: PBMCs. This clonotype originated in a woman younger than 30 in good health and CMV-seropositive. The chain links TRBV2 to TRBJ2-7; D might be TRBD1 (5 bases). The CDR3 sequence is CASSESRVEQYF. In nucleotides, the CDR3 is TGTGCCAGCAGTGAATCCAGGGTCGAGCAGTACTTC.